This record covers a single T cell receptor beta chain. This sample is drawn from a study of blood T cell repertoires in COVID-19. Study-wide context: Acute and convalescent COVID-19 samples came from the United States, Italy and Spain.

This CDR3 comprises 14 residues. Germline assignment: CDR1 SGHNT and CDR2 YYREEE (reference sequence). The V gene lost 0 bases and the J gene lost 11 bases, with 15 bases spanning the gap. Data came from immunoSEQ multiplex PCR; TCRdb stores just in-frame clones and leaves some out. The repertoire consists of 200,000 or so clones, with 85% occurring once and the leading ten covering under 3.5%. Source material: peripheral blood. This receptor was identified in a man aged 50 or older who had recovered from COVID-19. The chain links TRBV5-4 to TRBJ2-1, with D possibly matching TRBD2 (6 bases). In nucleotides, the CDR3 is TGTGCCAGCAGCTTGGGGAGGGCCGGGCCCAAGCAGTTCTTC. Amino acid sequence: CASSLGRAGPKQFF.